A single sample is the source of the 26 T cell receptor beta chains below, sequenced in a study of early T cells in non-severe SARS-CoV-2 infection. TCRdb reanalysed the 5' RACE reads using MiXCR and keeps one entry per CDR3 protein. The table lists 85,000 to 100,000 distinct CDR3 sequences, approximately 10% of them singletons. Here the sequenced sample was whole blood, taken at baseline. All receptors derive from an adult who was a healthcare worker with PCR-confirmed SARS-CoV-2 infection or an uninfected control (not recorded which).

This clonotype was seen a handful of times. The rearrangement joins TRBV5-1 to TRBJ2-2; D is unclear. This CDR3 is built from 16 residues. Germline assignment: CDR1 SGHRS and CDR2 YFSETQ. Trimming pared 4 bases from V and 2 bases from J, leaving 15 bases between. In nucleotides, the CDR3 is TGCGCCAGCAGCCCCTCAGCGATAATTAACACCGGGGAGCTGTTTTTT. It specifies CASSPSAIINTGELFF. The full variable domain, its missing parts supplied by reference TRBV5-1 and TRBJ2-2, is KAGVTQTPRYLIKTRGQQVTLSCSPISGHRSVSWYQQTPGQGLQFLFEYFSETQRNKGNFPGRFSGRQFSNSRSEMNVSTLELGDSALYLCASSPSAIINTGELFFGEGSRLTVL.

At least ten counts were recorded for this clonotype. The rearrangement links TRBV6-5 to TRBJ1-6, with 11 positions matching TRBD1. Germline V CDR1 and CDR2: MNHEY, SVGAGI. V was pared by 0 bases and J by 5 bases, with 6 bases of the junction left unmatched. This CDR3 region has 18 residues. CDR3 residues: CASSYSDRGLRDNSPLHF. CDR3 DNA sequence: TGTGCCAGCAGTTACTCGGACAGGGGGCTAAGGGATAATTCACCCCTCCACTTT.

This chain connects TRBV19 to TRBJ2-7; possibly TRBD2 for D (5 bases). CDR1 and CDR2 (germline): LNHDA, SQIVND (reference sequence). This CDR3 comprises 15 residues. V was cut by 5 bases and J by 3 bases, with 17 bases left in between. This CDR3 reads CASSFSAWRHYEQYF. The CDR3 region has the DNA TGTGCCAGTAGTTTTTCGGCTTGGAGGCACTACGAGCAGTACTTC.

This clonotype occurred a few times. This chain connects TRBV4-1 to TRBJ2-4, with 15 bases that match TRBD2. The germline V gene encodes CDR1 MGHRA and CDR2 YSYEKL. This CDR3 comprises 18 residues. Germline trimming cut 0 bases from V and 8 bases from J; bases unmatched to any gene: 8. The CDR3: CASSQEGLAGGPGYIQYF. CDR3 in DNA: TGCGCCAGCAGCCAAGAAGGACTAGCGGGAGGGCCGGGATACATTCAGTACTTC.

This clonotype was picked up a small number of times. This rearrangement joins TRBV15 to TRBJ2-7; TRBD2 matches 9 bases. J was trimmed by 3 bases and V by 0 bases; bases with no gene match: 6. Germline V gives CDR1 LNHNV, CDR2 YYDKDF (reference sequence). CDR3 size: 16 residues. The CDR3 DNA sequence: TGTGCCACCAGCAGAGATTTGGTAGCGGGAGACTACGAGCAGTACTTC. Translated, it gives CATSRDLVAGDYEQYF.

This clonotype was detected ten times or more. V usage is TRBV12-5 and J usage is TRBJ2-1; D possibly matches TRBD1 or TRBD2 (5 bases each). The V end lost 2 bases, the J end lost 6 bases, and 14 bases lay between the germline ends. The CDR3 sequence is 15 residues long. Germline CDR1 LGHNT, CDR2 FRNRAP. Here the CDR3 DNA reads TGTGCTAGTGGTTTGCCAACGGGACGATCCAATGAGCAGTTCTTC. Protein sequence: CASGLPTGRSNEQFF.

This clonotype was observed at least ten times. The J gene is TRBJ1-1, the V gene TRBV4-3; D uncertain. Trimming cost V 3 bases and J 6 bases, with 17 bases left between them. CDR3 length: 15 residues. Germline CDR1 is LGHNA and CDR2 is YSLEER. The CDR3 bases are TGCGCCAGCAGCCAGGATAAAACGGCTATCGCTGAAGCTTTCTTT. This gives the protein CASSQDKTAIAEAFF.

The sample holds a few counts of this clonotype. V gene TRBV2 combines with J gene TRBJ2-3; 9 nucleotides match TRBD2. CDR1 is SNHLY, CDR2 FYNNEI, per germline. Trimming at V came to 2 bases and at J to 7 bases, leaving 10 bases not matched to a gene. The CDR3 covers 16 residues. The CDR3 sequence is CASSENLAGGPNTQYF. CDR3 in DNA: TGTGCCAGCAGTGAAAATTTGGCGGGAGGGCCAAATACGCAGTATTTT.

The V and J genes are TRBV4-3 and TRBJ2-7, with 8 positions matching TRBD2. Per germline, CDR1 LGHNA and CDR2 YSLEER. Trimming at V came to 3 bases and at J to 2 bases, leaving 9 bases not matched to a gene. The CDR3 spans 16 residues. CDR3 region: CASSQTSGSPPYEQYF. The CDR3 nucleotides are TGCGCCAGCAGCCAGACAAGCGGGAGTCCTCCCTACGAGCAGTACTTC.

This clonotype turned up a few times. The DNA for the CDR3 is TGTGCCATCAGTGATAAGCGGAATGCCTACGAGCAGTACTTC. Translated, it gives CAISDKRNAYEQYF. This chain connects TRBV10-3 to TRBJ2-7; possible D gene TRBD2, 5 bases. Trimming cost V 3 bases and J 2 bases, with 11 bases left between them. Germline V CDR1 and CDR2: ENHRY, SYGVKD. The CDR3 is 14 residues long.

This clonotype was seen many times. The chain recombines TRBV6-6 with TRBJ2-7; D gene unclear. The V end lost 5 bases, the J end lost 2 bases, and 13 bases lay between the germline ends. Per germline, CDR1 MNHNY and CDR2 SVGAGI (reference sequence). This CDR3 is built from 14 residues. The CDR3, as DNA: TGTGCCAGCAGTCCCCTGACTCCTACCTACGAGCAGTACTTC. Its translation: CASSPLTPTYEQYF.

This rearrangement joins TRBV6-5 to TRBJ2-5; a weak D match, TRBD2 (5 bases). CDR1 is MNHEY and CDR2 is SVGAGI in the germline V gene. This CDR3 comprises 16 residues. Trimming removed 1 base at V and 1 base at J, with 13 bases between. The CDR3 protein is CASSYWPSGSQETQYF. Written as DNA, the CDR3 is TGTGCCAGCAGTTACTGGCCCAGCGGAAGCCAAGAGACCCAGTACTTC.

V usage is TRBV19 and J usage is TRBJ1-2; D possibly corresponds to TRBD1 (5 bases). Between the trimmed V and J ends, which lost 9 bases and 3 bases, there was a span of 17 bases. This CDR3 is built from 14 residues. The germline V gene encodes CDR1 LNHDA and CDR2 SQIVND (reference sequence). The CDR3 loop is CASTRLGGDYGYTF. DNA of the CDR3: TGTGCCAGCACACGTCTTGGGGGGGACTATGGCTACACCTTC. Full variable domain (outside the CDR3, taken from reference TRBV19 and TRBJ1-2): DGGITQSPKYLFRKEGQNVTLSCEQNLNHDAMYWYRQDPGQGLRLIYYSQIVNDFQKGDIAEGYSVSREKKESFPLTVTSAQKNPTAFYLCASTRLGGDYGYTFGSGTRLTVV.

J is TRBJ2-1 and V is TRBV6-4; D is possibly TRBD2 (6 bases). V dropped 0 bases and J dropped 10 bases, with 13 bases sitting between them. The V gene's germline CDR1 is MRHNA and CDR2 SNTAGT. The CDR3 spans 14 residues. CDR3 nucleotides: TGTGCCAGCAGTGACTCGGGCGGGACCATGGAGCAGTTCTTC. This sequence encodes CASSDSGGTMEQFF.

This clonotype was seen a handful of times. The chain uses TRBV18 and TRBJ2-2; TRBD2 agrees at 8 bases. V gave up 3 bases and J gave up 1 base; unmatched junction bases: 4. CDR1 KGHSH and CDR2 LQKENI come from the germline V gene. The CDR3 has 16 residues. CDR3 residues: CASSPQLAENTGELFF. DNA of the CDR3: TGTGCCAGCTCACCCCAACTAGCGGAGAACACCGGGGAGCTGTTTTTT.

V is TRBV5-5 and J is TRBJ2-1, with D perhaps being TRBD1 or TRBD2 (5 bases each). The CDR3 totals 14 residues. Germline assignment: CDR1 SGHKS and CDR2 YYEKEE (reference sequence). Trimming pared 2 bases from V and 9 bases from J, leaving 15 bases between. DNA of the CDR3: TGTGCCAGCAGCTTCCGGGACCTACTGAGTGAGCAGTTCTTC. Amino acid sequence: CASSFRDLLSEQFF.

This clonotype was picked up many times. CDR3 protein: CASSYNPATEAFF. For the CDR3, the DNA is TGTGCCAGCAGTTATAATCCTGCCACTGAAGCTTTCTTT. The chain joins TRBV6-5 to TRBJ1-1; no clear D gene. The V gene lost 3 bases and the J gene lost 4 bases, with 9 bases spanning the gap. The CDR3 contains 13 residues. Per germline, CDR1 MNHEY and CDR2 SVGAGI.

This clonotype was picked up a small number of times. The rearrangement uses TRBV3-1 and TRBJ1-6, with 10 bases lining up with TRBD1. CDR1 LGHDT and CDR2 YNNKEL come from the germline V gene (reference sequence). The CDR3 contains 16 residues. J lost 9 bases, V lost 3 bases, and 8 bases had no gene match. As DNA, the CDR3 is TGTGCCAGCAGCCAGAACCCCAGGACAGGGGGTTCACCCCTCCACTTT. Its translation is CASSQNPRTGGSPLHF.

There are many counts of this clonotype. J is TRBJ2-1 and V is TRBV11-2, with 7 nucleotides matching TRBD2. CDR3 size: 15 residues. The germline CDR1 and CDR2 sequences are SGHAT and FQNNGV. V lost 6 bases to trimming and J lost 4 bases; unmatched junction nucleotides: 9. As DNA, the CDR3 is TGTGCCAGCAGACGTGTCCGGGGGGTTTACAATGAGCAGTTCTTC. Amino acids: CASRRVRGVYNEQFF.

A word on this clonotype: Sequence at one end of the junction differs from germline and may be a read error. The rearrangement links TRBV20-1 to TRBJ2-3, with TRBD2 matching 11 bases. Looked up from germline, CDR1 is DFQATT and CDR2 is SNEGSKA (reference sequence). This CDR3 region has 12 residues. CDR3 amino acids: CSARDTSGGVIF. The CDR3 bases are TGCAGTGCTAGAGATACTAGCGGGGGAGTCATTTTT.

This chain joins TRBV2 and TRBJ2-3, with D possibly TRBD1 on 6 matching bases. With 1 base removed from V and 10 bases from J, the gap between germline ends came to 9 bases. Germline V gene sequence: CDR1 SNHLY, CDR2 FYNNEI. This CDR3 is 12 amino acids long. This CDR3 is CASSEGQDAQYF. The CDR3 region has the DNA TGTGCCAGCAGTGAAGGACAGGACGCGCAGTATTTT. The full variable domain, completed using reference TRBV2 and TRBJ2-3, is EPEVTQTPSHQVTQMGQEVILRCVPISNHLYFYWYRQILGQKVEFLVSFYNNEISEKSEIFDDQFSVERPDGSNFTLKIRSTKLEDSAMYFCASSEGQDAQYFGPGTRLTVL.

This clonotype was seen many times. The chain couples TRBV20-1 to TRBJ2-3; D is unclear. The CDR3 has 14 residues. Germline CDR1 DFQATT, CDR2 SNEGSKA (reference sequence). V was trimmed by 4 bases and J by 7 bases, leaving 18 bases between them. In nucleotides, the CDR3 is TGCAGTGCTAAAGAGACTCGTCTCCCGAATACGCAGTATTTT. It yields the protein CSAKETRLPNTQYF.

This clonotype was observed a few times. This chain connects TRBV29-1 to TRBJ2-7; D not resolved. CDR1 and CDR2 (germline): SQVTM, ANQGSEA. This CDR3 has 13 amino acids. Trimming shortened V by 2 bases and J by 0 bases, and 8 bases separated the two germline ends. CDR3 coding DNA: TGCAGCGTTGAACTGGGAAACTCCTACGAGCAGTACTTC. It yields the protein CSVELGNSYEQYF.

The CDR3 loop is CASSEFAGDGNIQYF. The CDR3 bases are TGTGCCAGCAGTGAATTTGCGGGGGACGGAAACATTCAGTACTTC. The chain is built from TRBV25-1 and TRBJ2-4, with 7 nucleotides matching TRBD2. Germline V gene sequence: CDR1 MGHDK, CDR2 SYGVNS. CDR3 size: 15 residues. Unmatched junction bases numbered 6, after V lost 1 base and J lost 6 bases.

This clonotype was seen more than once but under ten times. V gene TRBV20-1 combines with J gene TRBJ2-3, with TRBD2 matching over 11 bases. The CDR3 is 15 residues long. Germline V gene lookup returns CDR1 DFQATT and CDR2 SNEGSKA (reference sequence). Trimming removed 5 bases from V and 8 bases from J; junction bases left unmatched: 12. The CDR3 coding sequence is TGCAGTGCTCCAAAACTAGCGGGGGAATCTAGTACGCAGTATTTT. This codes for CSAPKLAGESSTQYF.

J is TRBJ1-1 and V is TRBV4-3; tentatively, D is TRBD1 (6 bases). CDR1 and CDR2 (germline): LGHNA, YSLEER. The CDR3 runs to 14 residues. The ends were cut back, 0 bases at V and 6 bases at J, with 11 bases in the middle. The CDR3 loop reads CASSQDWGTSEAFF. In nucleotides, the CDR3 is TGCGCCAGCAGCCAAGATTGGGGGACATCTGAAGCTTTCTTT.